This T cell receptor (beta chain) was sequenced during a study of blood T cell repertoires in COVID-19 (dated by TCRdb to between 2020 and 2021). Study-wide context: Collaborator samples came from the United States, Italy and Spain and covered acute and convalescent phases of COVID-19. A freely available public database, intended as a resource for researchers studying the immune response to SARS-CoV-2, is where the repertoires were released. The samples were drawn from two sources: the first 160 participants of the ongoing ImmuneRACE study, and 950 to 1,500 subjects contributed by 6 global collaborators. The dataset comprised deeply sampled blood TCRbeta repertoires from subjects exposed to, actively infected with, or recovered from COVID-19. The prospective study material was composed of cDNA or gDNA derived from T cells, B-cell-depleted T cells, or PBMCs. Where available, HLA class I and class II types were obtained from metadata supplied by the sample provider rather than from assay-based typing. Sample metadata almost always included a de-identified subject ID, COVID-19 status, age in years and sex.

Comment on this clone: No cognate antigen has been identified for it. No much larger clone exists at a distance of one base, and base qualities are not known.

Summary of the overall study and its limitations: The quantity of clinical and demographic metadata differed by source and by participant and was supplied without curation.

The immunoSEQ Assay, a bias-controlled multiplex PCR, was used to amplify TCRbeta CDR3 regions from genomic DNA. The study's own analysis went as follows. Nucleated cell counts per sample were estimated from amplification of reference gene primers within the assay. Sequence reads were collapsed and filtered to measure the absolute abundance of every unique TCRbeta CDR3 rearrangement. Productive Simpson clonality was computed per sample as the square root of Simpson's diversity index over productive rearrangements. Imported from immuneACCESS, the table was reduced by TCRdb to in-frame sequences with V and J called. These copies leave out some clones; in studies compared against another copy, an unresolved V gene accounts for under half, and the cause of the remainder is not known. D and trimming come from the DNA, and the V and J calls and clone size come from that table. Recorded for this sample are around 360,000 clones; roughly 84% of them occurred a single time. The ten top clones hold about 3% of the sample.

The CDR3 sequence holds 15 residues, the cysteine and phenylalanine included. CDR3 DNA is the only sequence kept; it has 45 bases, read in frame from the first base. At the junction V is shortened by 5 bases and J by 4 bases, with 14 bases in between. For CDR1 and CDR2, the germline V gene lists SGHVS and FQNEAQ. Enrolling through a virtual design, the prospective study's participants ranged in age from roughly 18 to 89 years and lived across about two dozen United States geographic areas. Cohort assignment in the prospective study relied on participant-reported clinical history from a screening survey and a study questionnaire. For ImmuneRACE Cohort 3, a participant was defined as recovered based on two consecutive negative NP/OP PCR tests, clearance by a healthcare professional, or resolution of symptoms. Each participant in the prospective study had whole blood, serum and a nasopharyngeal or oropharyngeal swab collected by mobile phlebotomists. Over a roughly 2-month period, participants in the prospective study had the option of providing additional blood draws and questionnaires. Before DNA extraction, blood samples from the prospective study were shipped at room temperature or frozen.

The sequence joins TRBV7-8 to TRBJ1-4, with the D gene call left open. The sequence derives from a young woman who had recovered from COVID-19. The sequenced material came from PBMCs or T cells enriched from blood (not recorded which). The CDR3 loop reads CASSPRRLHNEKLFF. The base sequence is TGTGCCAGCAGCCCCCGGCGGTTACATAATGAAAAACTGTTTTTT.